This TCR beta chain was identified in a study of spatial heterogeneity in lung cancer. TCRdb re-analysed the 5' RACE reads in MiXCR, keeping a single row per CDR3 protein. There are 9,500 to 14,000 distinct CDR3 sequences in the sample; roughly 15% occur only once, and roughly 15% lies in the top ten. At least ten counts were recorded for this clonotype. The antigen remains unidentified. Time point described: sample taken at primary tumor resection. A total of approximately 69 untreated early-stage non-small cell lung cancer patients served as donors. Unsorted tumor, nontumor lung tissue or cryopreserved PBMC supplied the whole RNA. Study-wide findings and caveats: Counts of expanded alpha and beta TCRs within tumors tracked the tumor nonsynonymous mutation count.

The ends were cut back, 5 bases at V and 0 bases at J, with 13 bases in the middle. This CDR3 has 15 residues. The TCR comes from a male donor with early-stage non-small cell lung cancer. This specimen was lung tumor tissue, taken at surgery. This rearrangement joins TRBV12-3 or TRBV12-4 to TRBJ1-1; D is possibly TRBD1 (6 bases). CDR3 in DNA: TGTGCCAGCAGTCCTCAGACAGGAGTGAACACTGAAGCTTTCTTT. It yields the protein CASSPQTGVNTEAFF.